This T cell receptor (beta chain) derives from a study of T cell clonality in common variable immunodeficiency. Findings and caveats of the study: Fewer deletions and N-nucleotide insertions were reportedly seen in common variable immunodeficiency TCR beta sequences.

Only in-frame clones appear in the TCRdb table, and some are missing; sequencing was by immunoSEQ multiplex PCR. The table lists tens of thousands of clones, with no singletons. The sample holds many counts of this clone. Antigen unknown. Read sequence stops 3 residues before the CDR3 end, and the germline J gene provides the missing end. Germline loops: CDR1 GTSNPN, CDR2 SVGIG (reference sequence). The CDR3 is made up of 12 amino acids. Trimming pared 3 bases from V and 9 bases from J, leaving 12 bases between. The V gene is TRBV30, the J gene TRBJ2-1, with D maybe TRBD2 (6 bases). The sequenced sample was peripheral blood mononuclear cells. The TCR comes from a human donor with common variable immunodeficiency. The CDR3 region is CAWRPPGLEQFF. CDR3 DNA (partial): TGTGCCTGGAGGCCCCCGGGACTTGAG.